The 21 T cell receptor beta chains presented below share a single source sample, sequenced in a study of Ad26.COV2.S vaccination and SARS-CoV-2 variants. The treatment denotes: some 20 received Ad26.COV2.S at low or high dose, single or two shots; roughly five received placebo; per-sample allocation not given. Day 63 after the first vaccine or placebo injection was the time point for sampling. Using immunoSEQ multiplex PCR, the repertoire was profiled, and TCRdb retains in-frame clones only, with some absent. The data show approximately 480,000 clones, with around 85% seen just once and roughly 13% held by the top ten. Material: peripheral blood, obtained in a trial of Ad26.COV2.S vaccine versus placebo. These receptors were collected from a person between 18 and 59 years old who received the Ad26.COV2.S COVID-19 vaccine or a placebo.

The chain links TRBV28 to TRBJ2-4, with 12 nucleotides matching TRBD1. Germline trimming cut 8 bases from V and 0 bases from J; bases unmatched to any gene: 26. CDR1 and CDR2 (germline): MDHEN, SYDVKM. The CDR3 is 23 residues long. CDR3 bases: TGTGCCAGCGGGAGGACCTCCGGGACAGGGGGCGTCAAGGATGTGCTAGCCAAAAACATTCAGTACTTC. Translated, it gives CASGRTSGTGGVKDVLAKNIQYF.

This chain links TRBV18 with TRBJ2-1; TRBD2 is a possible D gene (6 bases). In germline, CDR1 is KGHSH, CDR2 LQKENI. The CDR3 covers 13 residues. Trimming left V 2 bases short and J 8 bases short, with 10 bases between. The DNA of the CDR3 is TGTGCCAGCTCACCAACCGGGGGTCATGAGCAGTTCTTC. Its protein is CASSPTGGHEQFF.

In regard to this clone: Within the sample, other DNA sequences also encode this same CDR3. The chain carries TRBV28 and TRBJ1-5; D gene ambiguous. Germline loops: CDR1 MDHEN, CDR2 SYDVKM. The CDR3 consists of 12 residues. Trimming stripped 2 bases from V and 6 bases from J, with 5 bases between. The CDR3 loop is CASSLLGQPQHF. CDR3 sequence (DNA): TGTGCCAGCAGTTTACTGGGTCAGCCCCAGCATTTT.

The chain uses TRBV15 and TRBJ2-2, with 13 bases fitting TRBD2. Germline V CDR1 and CDR2: LNHNV, YYDKDF (reference sequence). The CDR3 consists of 13 residues. V shed 10 bases, J shed 8 bases, and the junction held 4 bases outside the gene matches. The CDR3 DNA is TGTGCCAGCGGGACTAGCGGGATTGGGGAGCTGTTTTTT. Translating it yields CASGTSGIGELFF.

The chain couples TRBV28 to TRBJ2-7; TRBD2 aligns across 13 bases. V trimming: 5 bases; J trimming: 2 bases; junction bases outside the gene matches: 6. There are 16 residues in the CDR3. Germline V gene lookup returns CDR1 MDHEN and CDR2 SYDVKM. The CDR3, as DNA: TGTGCCAGCAGTACCGGGACTAGCGGGGCCCCCTACGAGCAGTACTTC. As protein: CASSTGTSGAPYEQYF.

To note about this clone: This specimen includes other DNA sequences encoding the same CDR3. The chain combines TRBV5-4 with TRBJ2-7, with D hard to call. The CDR3 spans 13 residues. The germline V gene encodes CDR1 SGHNT and CDR2 YYREEE (reference sequence). Deletions cut 3 bases from V and 3 bases from J, with 10 bases between. CDR3 DNA sequence: TGTGCCAGCAGCTCAACCCGAGGCTACGAGCAGTACTTC. Translation: CASSSTRGYEQYF.

The chain combines TRBV19 with TRBJ1-5; D remains unclear. V dropped 6 bases and J dropped 1 base, with 7 bases sitting between them. CDR1 and CDR2 from the germline V gene are LNHDA and SQIVND (reference sequence). The CDR3 length is 13 residues. CDR3 DNA: TGTGCCAGTAGGGGTTTGAGCAATCAGCCCCAGCATTTT. Translated, it gives CASRGLSNQPQHF.

The gene calls are TRBV7-2 and TRBJ2-7, with D possibly being TRBD1 (6 bases). V was trimmed by 1 base and J by 3 bases, leaving 10 bases between them. CDR1 SGHTA and CDR2 FQGNSA come from the germline V gene. The CDR3 covers 14 residues. CDR3 in amino acids: CASSLGDTFYEQYF. The CDR3 nucleotides read TGTGCCAGCAGCTTAGGGGACACCTTCTACGAGCAGTACTTC.

CDR3 residues: CSGGGTDTQYF. CDR3 nucleotides: TGCAGTGGGGGCGGAACAGATACGCAGTATTTT. The J gene is TRBJ2-3, the V gene TRBV20-1, with D possibly matching TRBD1 (5 bases). From germline, CDR1 is DFQATT and CDR2 SNEGSKA (reference sequence). Trimming pared 7 bases from V and 3 bases from J, leaving 8 bases between. The CDR3 length is 11 residues.

The V call is TRBV7-2, the J call TRBJ2-7, with D hard to call. Trimming removed 1 base at V and 0 bases at J, with 10 bases between. This CDR3 comprises 15 residues. CDR1 and CDR2 from the germline V gene are SGHTA and FQGNSA. DNA of the CDR3: TGTGCCAGCAGCTTAGGTGCGGTGCCCTCCTACGAGCAGTACTTC. Amino acid sequence: CASSLGAVPSYEQYF.

The chain links TRBV19 to TRBJ1-1, with D perhaps matching TRBD1 (5 bases). The CDR3 contains 15 residues. CDR1 and CDR2 (germline): LNHDA, SQIVND (reference sequence). Trimming removed 7 bases at V and 1 base at J, with 16 bases between. The CDR3 nucleotides read TGTGCCAGTACCCGCTGGGGGGACTCGAACACTGAAGCTTTCTTT. Its translation: CASTRWGDSNTEAFF. Filled out from reference TRBV19 and TRBJ1-1, the complete variable domain reads DGGITQSPKYLFRKEGQNVTLSCEQNLNHDAMYWYRQDPGQGLRLIYYSQIVNDFQKGDIAEGYSVSREKKESFPLTVTSAQKNPTAFYLCASTRWGDSNTEAFFGQGTRLTVV.

Points on this clone: One junction end does not reproduce the germline sequence, and a read error may be involved. J is TRBJ1-2 and V is TRBV6-1, with D unclear. Germline V gene sequence: CDR1 MNHNS, CDR2 SASEGT. The CDR3 sequence is 14 residues long. The CDR3 loop reads CASSELQPNYGYTF. The CDR3 DNA reads as TGTGCCAGCAGTGAATTGCAGCCAAACTATGGCTACACTTTC.

The V and J genes are TRBV24-1 and TRBJ2-1; D remains ambiguous. Germline CDR1 is KGHDR and CDR2 is SFDVKD. CDR3 length: 12 amino acids. Trimming pared 4 bases from V and 5 bases from J, leaving 5 bases between. The CDR3 DNA sequence: TGTGCCACCAGTGAACTTAACAATGAGCAGTTCTTC. It yields the protein CATSELNNEQFF.

The V and J genes are TRBV2 and TRBJ2-3, with D possibly being TRBD2 (7 bases). CDR3 length: 15 amino acids. Germline values: CDR1 SNHLY, CDR2 FYNNEI. The V end was cut by 4 bases, the J end by 0 bases, with 11 bases between. In DNA form, the CDR3 reads TGTGCCAGCAGTGTCGGGGGGCCTAGCACAGATACGCAGTATTTT. It is translated as CASSVGGPSTDTQYF.

This chain joins TRBV25-1 and TRBJ1-2; D ambiguous. Germline assignment: CDR1 MGHDK and CDR2 SYGVNS. This CDR3 is built from 14 residues. Trimming stripped 6 bases from V and 4 bases from J, with 15 bases between. For the CDR3, the DNA is TGTGCCAGCAGAGTGGCCGGGGATTTCTATGGCTACACCTTC. This sequence encodes CASRVAGDFYGYTF.

The chain couples TRBV21-1 to TRBJ1-4; no check of the table's D call, TRBD1, against the DNA was made. TRBV21-1 is given as a pseudogene. The CDR3 spans 17 residues. In DNA form, the CDR3 reads TGTGCCAGCAGCAAACGGGGGGACAGGGCTTCTGATGAAAAACTGTTTTTT. This codes for CASSKRGDRASDEKLFF.

CDR3: CATRDRGREELFF. The DNA for the CDR3 is TGTGCCACCCGGGACAGGGGGCGCGAGGAGCTGTTTTTT. The chain employs TRBV19 and TRBJ2-2; 12 nucleotides line up with TRBD1. The CDR3 length is 13 residues. Germline CDR1 LNHDA, CDR2 SQIVND (reference sequence). The junction had 7 bases not matched to a gene; V was cut back by 10 bases and J by 10 bases.

Ten or more counts support this clone. The chain is built from TRBV5-1 and TRBJ1-6; 8 bases are a match to TRBD1. Unmatched junction bases numbered 5, after V lost 0 bases and J lost 9 bases. CDR1 is SGHRS and CDR2 is YFSETQ in the germline V gene. The CDR3 consists of 15 residues. The CDR3 DNA is TGCGCCAGCAGCTTGGGGACAGGGAATGGTTCACCCCTCCACTTT. Protein product: CASSLGTGNGSPLHF.

This sequence joins TRBV6-2 or TRBV6-3 and TRBJ1-3, with TRBD1 matching 7 bases. Germline-derived CDR1 and CDR2 are MNHEY and SVGEGT. The CDR3 spans 18 residues. The V segment lost 0 bases and the J segment 0 bases; nucleotides outside the gene matches: 8. For the CDR3, the DNA is TGTGCCAGCAGTTACTCGAAGGGACAGCGCTTCTCTGGAAACACCATATATTTT. Translation: CASSYSKGQRFSGNTIYF.

A few counts support this clone. The V and J genes are TRBV5-1 and TRBJ1-1; unclear D gene. Trimming left V 0 bases short and J 2 bases short, with 14 bases between. Germline values: CDR1 SGHRS, CDR2 YFSETQ. This CDR3 is 16 amino acids long. In DNA form, the CDR3 reads TGCGCCAGCAGCTTGGGCGCCGGGTCGGGAAACACTGAAGCTTTCTTT. Amino acid sequence: CASSLGAGSGNTEAFF.

The chain carries TRBV7-8 and TRBJ2-7; 7 bases are shared with TRBD2. The trim removed 4 bases at V and 3 bases at J, leaving 12 bases unmatched. The length of the CDR3 is 16 residues. The V gene's germline CDR1 is SGHVS and CDR2 FQNEAQ. This CDR3 is CASSYRGGSLIYEQYF. The CDR3 region has the DNA TGTGCCAGCAGCTACCGTGGCGGGAGCCTAATCTACGAGCAGTACTTC.